This passage covers 16 T cell receptor beta chains from one sample sequenced in a study of T-cell memory formation after mild COVID-19. Via MiXCR, TCRdb re-called the 5' RACE reads, giving one row per CDR3 protein. Of 300,000 to 400,000 distinct CDR3 sequences listed, under 15% are singletons. Sequencing input: PBMCs or a T cell subset sorted from them (not recorded which). These receptors came from a man between 18 and 35 years old who had mild COVID-19 (a few samples of this study predate the infection). Cell type and time point are not known.

The V call is TRBV5-1, the J call TRBJ2-5; D is possibly TRBD1 or TRBD2 (5 bases each). Germline values: CDR1 SGHRS, CDR2 YFSETQ. Trimming pared 1 base from V and 4 bases from J, leaving 11 bases between. This CDR3 comprises 14 residues. The CDR3 DNA is TGCGCCAGCAGCTTGCAGGGACCGACAGAGACCCAGTACTTC. It is translated as CASSLQGPTETQYF.

This clonotype occurred a few times. The chain recombines TRBV9 with TRBJ1-3, with a possible D match to TRBD1 (5 bases). Germline loops: CDR1 SGDLS, CDR2 YYNGEE. The V and J ends lost 0 bases and 4 bases respectively, with 8 bases between them. The CDR3 is made up of 14 amino acids. The CDR3 DNA is TGTGCCAGCAGCGTAGGGCAGGGAGGAAACACCATATATTTT. Encoded protein: CASSVGQGGNTIYF.

The rearrangement uses TRBV4-1 and TRBJ2-4; 9 bases map to TRBD1. Germline V gene lookup returns CDR1 MGHRA and CDR2 YSYEKL. With 8 bases clipped from V and 4 bases from J, the junction kept 21 bases outside the gene matches. CDR3 length: 19 amino acids. The CDR3 here is CASRQPGQGGPMGKNIQYF. The DNA of the CDR3 is TGCGCCAGCCGTCAACCGGGACAGGGAGGACCCATGGGAAAAAACATTCAGTACTTC.

The rearrangement joins TRBV11-2 to TRBJ2-6; D is unresolved. With 8 bases removed from V and 1 base from J, the gap between germline ends came to 6 bases. Looked up from germline, CDR1 is SGHAT and CDR2 is FQNNGV. The CDR3 loop spans 13 amino acids. DNA of the CDR3: TGTGCCAGCGTGTTTTCTGGGGCCAACGTCCTGACTTTC. This codes for CASVFSGANVLTF. The full variable domain, rest sourced from reference TRBV11-2 and TRBJ2-6, is EAGVAQSPRYKIIEKRQSVAFWCNPISGHATLYWYQQILGQGPKLLIQFQNNGVVDDSQLPKDRFSAERLKGVDSTLKIQPAKLEDSAVYLCASVFSGANVLTFGAGSRLTVL.

The chain is built from TRBV6-5 and TRBJ2-1; 8 bases are a match to TRBD2. CDR1 and CDR2 from the germline V gene are MNHEY and SVGAGI. The CDR3 consists of 12 residues. V trimming: 4 bases; J trimming: 9 bases; junction bases outside the gene matches: 2. CDR3 in amino acids: CASSWRGAEQFF. The CDR3 region has the DNA TGTGCCAGCAGTTGGCGGGGGGCTGAGCAGTTCTTC.

The chain carries TRBV20-1 and TRBJ2-2, with 10 positions matching TRBD2. J lost 3 bases, V lost 0 bases, and 4 bases had no gene match. The CDR3 is 16 amino acids. From germline, CDR1 is DFQATT and CDR2 SNEGSKA (reference sequence). The CDR3 DNA reads TGCAGTGCTAGAGATTTTCTAGCGGGGGACACCGGGGAGCTGTTTTTT. This translates into CSARDFLAGDTGELFF.

There are a few counts of this clonotype. The CDR3 loop reads CASSNYGELFF. DNA of the CDR3: TGTGCCAGCAGCAACTACGGGGAGCTGTTTTTT. This chain joins TRBV27 and TRBJ2-2; no reliable D call. CDR1 MNHEY and CDR2 SMNVEV come from the germline V gene (reference sequence). CDR3 length: 11 amino acids. V lost 6 bases and J lost 7, with 6 bases in between.

The chain couples TRBV18 to TRBJ2-3; D unclear. The CDR3 is 13 residues long. V was trimmed by 5 bases and J by 0 bases, leaving 6 bases between them. Germline values: CDR1 KGHSH, CDR2 LQKENI. The CDR3 DNA follows: TGTGCCAGCTCAATAGCTAGCACAGATACGCAGTATTTT. This encodes CASSIASTDTQYF. Looking up the rest from reference TRBV18 and TRBJ2-3 gives the full variable domain: NAGVMQNPRHLVRRRGQEARLRCSPMKGHSHVYWYRQLPEEGLKFMVYLQKENIIDESGMPKERFSAEFPKEGPSILRIQQVVRGDSAAYFCASSIASTDTQYFGPGTRLTVL.

V gene TRBV20-1 combines with J gene TRBJ1-1; D not certain. V was pared by 6 bases and J by 4 bases, with 15 bases between. This CDR3 is built from 13 residues. In germline, CDR1 is DFQATT, CDR2 SNEGSKA (reference sequence). CDR3: CSARRLTGTEAFF. In DNA form, the CDR3 reads TGCAGTGCCCGCAGGCTTACCGGCACTGAAGCTTTCTTT.

J is TRBJ2-7 and V is TRBV3-1; D may be TRBD1 (6 bases). V lost 4 bases and J lost 3, with 13 bases in between. The CDR3 is 14 residues long. Germline CDR1 reads LGHDT; CDR2 reads YNNKEL (reference sequence). The CDR3 protein is CASSPRQAYYEQYF. In nucleotides, the CDR3 is TGTGCCAGCAGCCCGCGACAGGCTTACTACGAGCAGTACTTC.

The sample holds many counts of this clonotype. The chain couples TRBV5-6 to TRBJ1-6; 7 nucleotides line up with TRBD1. The CDR3 covers 15 residues. V lost 0 bases and J lost 9; bases outside the gene matches: 6. The germline V gene has CDR1 SGHDT and CDR2 YYEEEE. The CDR3 loop is CASSLGWTGISPLHF. CDR3 in DNA: TGTGCCAGCAGCTTGGGGTGGACAGGCATTTCACCCCTCCACTTT.

The chain has TRBV28 and TRBJ2-5; no clear D gene. Germline CDR1 reads MDHEN; CDR2 reads SYDVKM. The CDR3 loop spans 15 amino acids. V gave up 7 bases and J gave up 3 bases, with 18 bases separating them. The CDR3 DNA reads TGTGCCAGCACCTCTATCTCTACGGCGGAAGAGACCCAGTACTTC. Translation gives CASTSISTAEETQYF.

The rearrangement uses TRBV12-5 and TRBJ2-1; D is ambiguous. Germline CDR1 reads LGHNT; CDR2 reads FRNRAP. V was trimmed by 0 bases and J by 8 bases, leaving 14 bases between them. The CDR3 sequence is 15 residues long. CDR3: CASGLVLGKHDEQFF. Written as DNA, the CDR3 is TGTGCTAGTGGTTTGGTACTGGGCAAGCACGATGAGCAGTTCTTC.

The genes are TRBV20-1 and TRBJ1-2; D gene unclear. Trimming took 5 bases from V and 8 from J, leaving 12 bases between them. This CDR3 contains 11 residues. Germline V gene sequence: CDR1 DFQATT, CDR2 SNEGSKA (reference sequence). CDR3 nucleotides: TGCAGTGCTCCCGGGGTCTTCGGCTACACCTTC. The encoded protein is CSAPGVFGYTF.

The chain is built from TRBV7-3 and TRBJ2-1, with D perhaps being TRBD1 or TRBD2 (5 bases each). CDR1 and CDR2 (germline): SGHTA, FQGTGA. This CDR3 is built from 13 residues. Trimming pared 5 bases from V and 5 bases from J, leaving 10 bases between. CDR3 nucleotides: TGTGCCAGCAGCCGGGGCCGAGACAATGAGCAGTTCTTC. It encodes CASSRGRDNEQFF.

V gene TRBV6-1 combines with J gene TRBJ1-2; a weak D match, TRBD1 (6 bases). Germline values: CDR1 MNHNS, CDR2 SASEGT. V gave up 4 bases and J gave up 3 bases, with 9 bases separating them. The CDR3 consists of 13 residues. The CDR3 sequence is CASSVGQHYGYTF. In DNA, the CDR3 is TGTGCCAGCAGTGTCGGACAGCACTATGGCTACACCTTC.